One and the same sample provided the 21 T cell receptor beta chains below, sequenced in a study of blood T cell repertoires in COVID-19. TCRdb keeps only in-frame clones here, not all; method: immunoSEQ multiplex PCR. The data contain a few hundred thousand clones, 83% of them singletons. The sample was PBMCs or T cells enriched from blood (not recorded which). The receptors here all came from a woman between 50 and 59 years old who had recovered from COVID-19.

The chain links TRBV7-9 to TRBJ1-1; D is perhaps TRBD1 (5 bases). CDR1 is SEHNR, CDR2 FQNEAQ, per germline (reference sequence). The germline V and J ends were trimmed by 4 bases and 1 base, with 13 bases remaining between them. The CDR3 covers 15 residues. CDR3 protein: CASSSSGQGNTEAFF. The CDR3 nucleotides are TGTGCCAGCAGCTCCTCAGGTCAGGGGAACACTGAAGCTTTCTTT.

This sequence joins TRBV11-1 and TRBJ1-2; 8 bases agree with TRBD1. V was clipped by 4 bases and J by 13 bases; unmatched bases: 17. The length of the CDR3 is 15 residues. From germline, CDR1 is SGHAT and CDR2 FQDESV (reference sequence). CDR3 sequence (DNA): TGTGCCAGCAGCTACCCGGGACAGGCCCAACAACTCGGCACCTTC. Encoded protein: CASSYPGQAQQLGTF.

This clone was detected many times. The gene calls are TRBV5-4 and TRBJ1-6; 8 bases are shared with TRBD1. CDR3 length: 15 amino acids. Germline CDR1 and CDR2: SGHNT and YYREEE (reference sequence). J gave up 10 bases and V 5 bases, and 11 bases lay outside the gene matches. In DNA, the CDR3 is TGTGCCAGCAGTACGGACAGGGAGGTTACCTCACCCCTCCACTTT. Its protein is CASSTDREVTSPLHF. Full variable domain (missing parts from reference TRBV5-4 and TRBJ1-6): ETGVTQSPTHLIKTRGQQVTLRCSSQSGHNTVSWYQQALGQGPQFIFQYYREEENGRGNFPPRFSGLQFPNYSSELNVNALELDDSALYLCASSTDREVTSPLHFGNGTRLTVT.

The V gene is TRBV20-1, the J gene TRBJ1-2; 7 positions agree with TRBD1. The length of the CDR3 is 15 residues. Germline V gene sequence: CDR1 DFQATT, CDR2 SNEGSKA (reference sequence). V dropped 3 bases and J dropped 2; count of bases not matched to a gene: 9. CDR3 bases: TGCAGTGCTAGTTCTCTACAGGGGAAAAACTATGGCTACACCTTC. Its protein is CSASSLQGKNYGYTF.

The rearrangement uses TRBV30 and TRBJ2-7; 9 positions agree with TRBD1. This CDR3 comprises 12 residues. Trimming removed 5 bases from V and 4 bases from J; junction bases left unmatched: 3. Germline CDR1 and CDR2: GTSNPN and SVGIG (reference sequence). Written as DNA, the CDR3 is TGTGCCTGGGGGACAGGGTGGTACGAGCAGTACTTC. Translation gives CAWGTGWYEQYF.

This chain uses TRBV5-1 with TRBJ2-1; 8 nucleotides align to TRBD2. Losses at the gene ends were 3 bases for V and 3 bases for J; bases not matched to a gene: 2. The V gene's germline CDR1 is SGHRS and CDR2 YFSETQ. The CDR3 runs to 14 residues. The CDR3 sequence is CASSSSGLYNEQFF. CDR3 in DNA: TGCGCCAGCAGCTCTAGCGGGCTCTACAATGAGCAGTTCTTC.

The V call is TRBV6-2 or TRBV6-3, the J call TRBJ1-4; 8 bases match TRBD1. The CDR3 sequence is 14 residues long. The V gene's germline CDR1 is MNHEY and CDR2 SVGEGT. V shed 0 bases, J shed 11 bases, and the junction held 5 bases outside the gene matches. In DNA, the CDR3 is TGTGCCAGCAGTTACTCCGGGCAGGGGGCGAAACTGTTTTTT. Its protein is CASSYSGQGAKLFF.

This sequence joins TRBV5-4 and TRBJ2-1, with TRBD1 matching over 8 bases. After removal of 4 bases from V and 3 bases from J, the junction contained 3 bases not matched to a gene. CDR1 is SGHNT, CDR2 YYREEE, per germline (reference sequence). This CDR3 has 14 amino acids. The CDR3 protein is CASSRGQVYNEQFF. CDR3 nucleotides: TGTGCCAGCAGCCGGGGACAGGTCTACAATGAGCAGTTCTTC.

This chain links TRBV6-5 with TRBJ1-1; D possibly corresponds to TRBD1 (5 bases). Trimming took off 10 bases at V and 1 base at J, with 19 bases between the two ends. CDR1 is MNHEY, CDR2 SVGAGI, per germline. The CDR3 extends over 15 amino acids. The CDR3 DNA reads TGTGCCACTGTCGACTCAGGGCCGTCGAACACTGAAGCTTTCTTT. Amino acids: CATVDSGPSNTEAFF.

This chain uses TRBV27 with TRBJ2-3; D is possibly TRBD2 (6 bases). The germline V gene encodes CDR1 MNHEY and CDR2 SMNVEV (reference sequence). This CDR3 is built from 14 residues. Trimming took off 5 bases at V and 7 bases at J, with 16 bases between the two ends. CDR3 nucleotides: TGTGCCAGCAGTCGGACCGGGACTTTAAATACGCAGTATTTT. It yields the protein CASSRTGTLNTQYF.

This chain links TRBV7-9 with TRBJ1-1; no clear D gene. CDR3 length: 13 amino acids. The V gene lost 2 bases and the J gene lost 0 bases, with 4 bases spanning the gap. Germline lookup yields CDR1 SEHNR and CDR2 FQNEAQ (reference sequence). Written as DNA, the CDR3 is TGTGCCAGCAGCTTACAGTTGAACACTGAAGCTTTCTTT. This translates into CASSLQLNTEAFF.

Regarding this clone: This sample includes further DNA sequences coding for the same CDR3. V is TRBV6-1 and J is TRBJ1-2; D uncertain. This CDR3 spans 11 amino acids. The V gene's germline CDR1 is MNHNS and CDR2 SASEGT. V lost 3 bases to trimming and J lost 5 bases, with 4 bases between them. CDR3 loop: CASSERYGYTF. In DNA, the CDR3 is TGTGCCAGCAGTGAGAGATATGGCTACACCTTC.

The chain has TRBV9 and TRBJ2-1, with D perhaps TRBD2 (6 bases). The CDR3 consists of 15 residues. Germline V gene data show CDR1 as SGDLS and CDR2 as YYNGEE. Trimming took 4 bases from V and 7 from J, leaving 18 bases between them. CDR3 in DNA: TGTGCCAGCAGCCCCCAGGGTCTAGCGTTAAATGAGCAGTTCTTC. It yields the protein CASSPQGLALNEQFF.

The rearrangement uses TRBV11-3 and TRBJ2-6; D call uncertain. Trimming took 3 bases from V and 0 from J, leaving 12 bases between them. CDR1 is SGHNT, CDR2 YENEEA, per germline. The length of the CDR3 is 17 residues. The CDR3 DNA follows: TGTGCCAGCAGCTTCCGCCCCAGGTTCTCTGGGGCCAACGTCCTGACTTTC. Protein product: CASSFRPRFSGANVLTF.

CDR3 loop: CASSLAFTRDYGYTF. The DNA of the CDR3 is TGTGCCAGCAGCTTAGCGTTTACGAGGGACTATGGCTACACCTTC. The chain uses TRBV11-3 and TRBJ1-2; D is unresolved. The V end was cut by 1 base, the J end by 3 bases, with 12 bases between. The CDR3 has 15 amino acids. Germline V gene lookup returns CDR1 SGHNT and CDR2 YENEEA.

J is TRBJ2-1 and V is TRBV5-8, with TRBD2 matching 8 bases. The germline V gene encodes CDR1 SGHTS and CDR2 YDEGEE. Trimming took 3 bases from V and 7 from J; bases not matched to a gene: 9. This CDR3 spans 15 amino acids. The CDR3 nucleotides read TGTGCCAGCAGCTATTACGGGACTAGGATAAATGAGCAGTTCTTC. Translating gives CASSYYGTRINEQFF.

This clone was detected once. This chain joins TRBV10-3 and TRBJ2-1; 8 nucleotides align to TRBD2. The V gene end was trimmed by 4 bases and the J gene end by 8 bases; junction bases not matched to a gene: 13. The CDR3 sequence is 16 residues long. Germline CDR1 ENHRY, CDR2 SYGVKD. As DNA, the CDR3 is TGTGCCATCAGTGGAGGGACGGGGCGGGAGGTGGATGAGCAGTTCTTC. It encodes CAISGGTGREVDEQFF.

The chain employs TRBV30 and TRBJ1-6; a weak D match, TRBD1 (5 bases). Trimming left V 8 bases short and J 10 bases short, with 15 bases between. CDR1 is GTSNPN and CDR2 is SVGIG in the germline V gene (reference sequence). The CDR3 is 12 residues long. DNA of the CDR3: TGTGCCGGAAGGGGTCCGGAGTCACCCCTCCACTTT. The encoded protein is CAGRGPESPLHF. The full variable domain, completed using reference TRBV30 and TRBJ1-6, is SQTIHQWPATLVQPVGSPLSLECTVEGTSNPNLYWYRQAAGRGLQLLFYSVGIGQISSEVPQNLSASRPQDRQFILSSKKLLLSDSGFYLCAGRGPESPLHFGNGTRLTVT.

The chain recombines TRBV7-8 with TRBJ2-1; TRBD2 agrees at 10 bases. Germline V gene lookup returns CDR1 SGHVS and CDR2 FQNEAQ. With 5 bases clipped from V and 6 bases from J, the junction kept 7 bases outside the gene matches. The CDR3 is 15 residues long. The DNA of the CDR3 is TGTGCCAGCAGCCCGGGACTAGCGCATACCAATGAGCAGTTCTTC. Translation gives CASSPGLAHTNEQFF.

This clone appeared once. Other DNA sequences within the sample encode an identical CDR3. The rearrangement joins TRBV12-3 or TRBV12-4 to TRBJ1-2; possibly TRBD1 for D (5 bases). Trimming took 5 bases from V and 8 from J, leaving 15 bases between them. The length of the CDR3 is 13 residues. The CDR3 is CASSPGGVEGYTF. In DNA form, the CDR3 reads TGTGCCAGCAGTCCGGGGGGGGTTGAGGGCTACACCTTC.

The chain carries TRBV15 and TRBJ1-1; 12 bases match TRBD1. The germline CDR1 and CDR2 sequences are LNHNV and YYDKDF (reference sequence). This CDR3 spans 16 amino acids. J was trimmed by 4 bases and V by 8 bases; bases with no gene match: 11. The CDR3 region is CATRKTPGQGATEAFF. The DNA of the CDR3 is TGTGCCACCCGCAAAACCCCGGGACAGGGGGCCACTGAAGCTTTCTTT.